Below, 10 T cell receptor beta chains from the same sample are listed, as sequenced in a study of identical twins. TCRdb independently ran MiXCR on the 5' RACE reads; one entry per CDR3 protein. The table lists about 260,000 distinct CDR3 sequences, around 6.6% of them singletons, with more than 3% in the top ten. The sample also formed part of further work on yellow fever vaccine responses in identical twins.

Sequenced input: memory (CD45RO+) T cells sorted from blood. These receptors all come from a woman aged 18-29 years in good health.

This chain connects TRBV3-1 to TRBJ2-3, with 8 positions matching TRBD1. Trimming cost V 7 bases and J 10 bases; bases outside gene matches: 7. The CDR3 has 12 amino acids. Germline V gives CDR1 LGHDT, CDR2 YNNKEL (reference sequence). CDR3 region: CASNRAGGAQYF. The CDR3 region has the DNA TGTGCCAGCAATCGGGCAGGGGGCGCGCAGTATTTT.

This clonotype was seen repeatedly, ten times or more. V is TRBV5-1 and J is TRBJ1-1; 7 bases are a match to TRBD1. This CDR3 comprises 15 residues. V trimming: 4 bases; J trimming: 0 bases; junction bases outside the gene matches: 6. Germline V CDR1 and CDR2: SGHRS, YFSETQ. CDR3 region: CASSNTQGLNTEAFF. CDR3 DNA: TGCGCCAGCAGCAACACACAGGGGCTGAACACTGAAGCTTTCTTT.

The chain employs TRBV24-1 and TRBJ2-3; 13 bases match TRBD2. The junction had 4 bases not matched to a gene; V was cut back by 4 bases and J by 4 bases. The CDR3 has 16 amino acids. The germline gives CDR1 KGHDR, CDR2 SFDVKD. This chain's CDR3 is CATSDKTSGRPDTQYF. In DNA, the CDR3 is TGTGCCACCAGTGACAAGACTAGCGGGAGGCCAGATACGCAGTATTTT.

This clonotype has just a few counts. This chain joins TRBV20-1 and TRBJ1-1; no clear D. The CDR3 is 13 amino acids. Germline CDR1 is DFQATT and CDR2 is SNEGSKA (reference sequence). Trimming took 3 bases from V and 2 from J, leaving 10 bases between them. This chain's CDR3 is CSASPRSNTEAFF. The CDR3 DNA is TGCAGTGCTAGCCCCCGCAGCAACACTGAAGCTTTCTTT.

The CDR3 protein is CASSSRSGGPSTDTQYF. DNA of the CDR3: TGTGCCAGCAGCAGCCGAAGCGGGGGGCCCAGCACAGATACGCAGTATTTT. This chain connects TRBV7-9 to TRBJ2-3; 9 positions match TRBD2. Trimming removed 5 bases from V and 0 bases from J; junction bases left unmatched: 9. Germline values: CDR1 SEHNR, CDR2 FQNEAQ (reference sequence). CDR3 length: 17 amino acids. Together with reference TRBV7-9 and TRBJ2-3, the CDR3 gives the full variable domain: DTGVSQNPRHKITKRGQNVTFRCDPISEHNRLYWYRQTLGQGPEFLTYFQNEAQLEKSRLLSDRFSAERPKGSFSTLEIQRTEQGDSAMYLCASSSRSGGPSTDTQYFGPGTRLTVL.

In nucleotides, the CDR3 is TGTGCCATCGCGACTAGCGGAGACTACAATGAGCAGTTCTTC. Translated, it gives CAIATSGDYNEQFF. This chain links TRBV10-3 with TRBJ2-1; TRBD2 matches 9 bases. The CDR3 has 14 amino acids. CDR1 ENHRY and CDR2 SYGVKD come from the germline V gene. Trimming cost V 8 bases and J 3 bases; bases outside gene matches: 5.

In this sample, this clonotype turned up many times. The chain is built from TRBV6-5 and TRBJ2-7, with 7 bases fitting TRBD1. V gave up 7 bases and J gave up 5 bases; unmatched junction bases: 8. The CDR3 sequence is 13 residues long. The V gene's germline CDR1 is MNHEY and CDR2 SVGAGI. CDR3 sequence: CASTETGSNEQYF. CDR3 bases: TGTGCCAGCACCGAGACAGGGTCCAACGAGCAGTACTTC.

V gene TRBV4-1 combines with J gene TRBJ2-5; 7 nucleotides line up with TRBD1. V shed 0 bases, J shed 7 bases, and the junction held 8 bases outside the gene matches. The CDR3 has 15 residues. Germline CDR1 reads MGHRA; CDR2 reads YSYEKL. The CDR3 nucleotides are TGCGCCAGCAGCCAAGATCAGGGGGTTCGGGCGACCCAGTACTTC. It yields the protein CASSQDQGVRATQYF.

This chain connects TRBV6-5 to TRBJ2-1; 8 nucleotides agree with TRBD2. With V trimmed by 4 bases and J by 9 bases, 14 bases remained unmatched. The CDR3 is made up of 16 amino acids. Per the germline V gene, CDR1 is MNHEY and CDR2 is SVGAGI. CDR3 in DNA: TGTGCCAGCAGTTCCCGTTCTGATAGCGGGAAAGGTGAGCAGTTCTTC. Protein: CASSSRSDSGKGEQFF.

This clonotype was observed many times. The gene calls are TRBV20-1 and TRBJ1-6; D call uncertain. The V end was cut by 5 bases, the J end by 14 bases, with 19 bases between. CDR3 length equals 13 residues. Germline V lookup: CDR1 DFQATT, CDR2 SNEGSKA (reference sequence). CDR3 DNA sequence: TGCAGTGCTCCCCCTAACCCCCAGAAGGCCCTCCACTTT. Amino acids: CSAPPNPQKALHF.